Detailed here is one TCR beta chain. These data belong to a study of regulatory T cells in long-lasting Graves disease. Building of the TCR beta libraries involved iRepertoire HTBI primers and Arm-PCR of CDR3 regions. TCRdb independently ran MiXCR on the multiplex PCR reads; one entry per CDR3 protein. The data contain approximately 690,000 distinct CDR3 sequences, around 30% of them singletons. Germline CDR1 is SQVTM and CDR2 is ANQGSEA. V lost 6 bases to trimming and J lost 10 bases, with 15 bases between them. This CDR3 is built from 11 residues. The time point: persistent/refractory GD, antithyroid drugs over 5 years with positive TRAb. Isolated PBMC RNA provided the starting material for the TCR library.

The sequencing used peripheral blood mononuclear cells (PBMCs), collected when the disease was refractory, from a patient treated with antithyroid drugs. The clonotype comes from a female donor with Graves disease. The chain is built from TRBV29-1 and TRBJ1-1; D not resolved. The CDR3 is CSVGDVLGAFF. The DNA of the CDR3 is TGCAGCGTCGGCGATGTTTTGGGAGCTTTCTTT.